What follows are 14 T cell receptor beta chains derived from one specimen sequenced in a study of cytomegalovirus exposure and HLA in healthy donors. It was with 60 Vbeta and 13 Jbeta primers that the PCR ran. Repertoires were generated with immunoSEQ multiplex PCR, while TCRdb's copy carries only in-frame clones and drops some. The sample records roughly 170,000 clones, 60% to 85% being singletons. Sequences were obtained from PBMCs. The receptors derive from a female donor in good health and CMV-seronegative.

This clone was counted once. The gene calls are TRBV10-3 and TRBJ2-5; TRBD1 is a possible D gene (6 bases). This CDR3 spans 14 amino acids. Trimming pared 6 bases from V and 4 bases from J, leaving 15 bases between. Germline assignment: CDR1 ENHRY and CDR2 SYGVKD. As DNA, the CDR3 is TGTGCCATCAGGCCAGACAGGAGCGGAGAGACCCAGTACTTC. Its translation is CAIRPDRSGETQYF.

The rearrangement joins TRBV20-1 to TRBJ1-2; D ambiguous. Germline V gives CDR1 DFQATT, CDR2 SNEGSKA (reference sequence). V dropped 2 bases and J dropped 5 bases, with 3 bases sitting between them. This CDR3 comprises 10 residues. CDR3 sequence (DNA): TGCAGTGCTAGACAGTATGGCTACACCTTC. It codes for CSARQYGYTF.

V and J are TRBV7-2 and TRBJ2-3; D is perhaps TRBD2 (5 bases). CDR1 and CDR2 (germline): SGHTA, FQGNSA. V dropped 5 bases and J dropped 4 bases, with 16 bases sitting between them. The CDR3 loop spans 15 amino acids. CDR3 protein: CASSLRLGSADTQYF. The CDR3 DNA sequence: TGTGCCAGCAGCCTTCGACTGGGTAGCGCAGATACGCAGTATTTT.

The CDR3, as DNA: TGTGCCAGCAGAATAAGGGGGCGCACAGATACGCAGTATTTT. Amino acid sequence: CASRIRGRTDTQYF. The chain combines TRBV6-5 with TRBJ2-3, with 7 nucleotides matching TRBD1. The CDR3 length is 14 residues. V shed 6 bases and J 1 base; nucleotides not matched to a gene: 4. Germline V gene sequence: CDR1 MNHEY, CDR2 SVGAGI.

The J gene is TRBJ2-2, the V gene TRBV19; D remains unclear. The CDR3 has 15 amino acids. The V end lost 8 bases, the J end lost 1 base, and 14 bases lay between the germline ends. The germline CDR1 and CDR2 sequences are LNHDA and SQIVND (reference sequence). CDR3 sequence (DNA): TGTGCCAGTTCGATGGGTAGCCTGAACACCGGGGAGCTGTTTTTT. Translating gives CASSMGSLNTGELFF. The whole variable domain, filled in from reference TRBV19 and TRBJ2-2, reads DGGITQSPKYLFRKEGQNVTLSCEQNLNHDAMYWYRQDPGQGLRLIYYSQIVNDFQKGDIAEGYSVSREKKESFPLTVTSAQKNPTAFYLCASSMGSLNTGELFFGEGSRLTVL.

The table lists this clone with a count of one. CDR3 in amino acids: CATGEGYGYTF. In DNA form, the CDR3 reads TGTGCCACTGGTGAGGGCTATGGCTACACCTTC. The chain uses TRBV2 and TRBJ1-2; no firm D call. CDR1 SNHLY and CDR2 FYNNEI come from the germline V gene. The CDR3 is 11 amino acids. Trimming cost V 10 bases and J 4 bases, with 10 bases left between them. The variable domain in full, with the rest retrieved from reference TRBV2 and TRBJ1-2, is EPEVTQTPSHQVTQMGQEVILRCVPISNHLYFYWYRQILGQKVEFLVSFYNNEISEKSEIFDDQFSVERPDGSNFTLKIRSTKLEDSAMYFCATGEGYGYTFGSGTRLTVV.

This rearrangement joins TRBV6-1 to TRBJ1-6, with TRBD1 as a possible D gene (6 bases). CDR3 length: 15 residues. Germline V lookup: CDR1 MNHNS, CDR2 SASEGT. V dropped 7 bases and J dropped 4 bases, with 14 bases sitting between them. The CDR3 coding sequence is TGTGCCAGCATCCCCGGACAGACATATAATTCACCCCTCCACTTT. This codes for CASIPGQTYNSPLHF.

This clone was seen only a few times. The CDR3 nucleotides read TGCGCCAGCACGATCAGGGAAAACTATGGCTACACCTTC. This translates into CASTIRENYGYTF. V gene TRBV5-1 combines with J gene TRBJ1-2; a possible D gene is TRBD1 (5 bases). The CDR3 covers 13 residues. Germline V CDR1 and CDR2: SGHRS, YFSETQ. V lost 6 bases and J lost 2, with 11 bases in between.

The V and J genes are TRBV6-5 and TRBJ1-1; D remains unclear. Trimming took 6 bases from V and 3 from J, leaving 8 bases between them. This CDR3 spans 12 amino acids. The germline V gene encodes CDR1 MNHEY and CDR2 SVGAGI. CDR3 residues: CASRGRYTEAFF. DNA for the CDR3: TGTGCCAGCAGAGGGAGGTACACTGAAGCTTTCTTT.

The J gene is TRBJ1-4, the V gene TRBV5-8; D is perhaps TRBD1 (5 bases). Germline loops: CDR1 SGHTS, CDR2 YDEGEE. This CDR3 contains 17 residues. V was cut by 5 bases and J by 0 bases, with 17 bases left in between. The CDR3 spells CASSWAPWTTTNEKLFF. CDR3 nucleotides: TGTGCCAGCAGTTGGGCGCCGTGGACAACAACTAATGAAAAACTGTTTTTT. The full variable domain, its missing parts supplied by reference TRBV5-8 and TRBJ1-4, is EAGVTQSPTHLIKTRGQQATLRCSPISGHTSVYWYQQALGLGLQFLLWYDEGEERNRGNFPPRFSGRQFPNYSSELNVNALELEDSALYLCASSWAPWTTTNEKLFFGSGTQLSVL.

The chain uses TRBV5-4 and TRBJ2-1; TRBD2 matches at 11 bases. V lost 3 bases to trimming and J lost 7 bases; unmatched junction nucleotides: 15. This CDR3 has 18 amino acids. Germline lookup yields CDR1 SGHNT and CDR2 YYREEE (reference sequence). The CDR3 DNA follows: TGTGCCAGCAGCTCCCTCGACTTAGCGGGAGGGCCCCAGAATGAGCAGTTCTTC. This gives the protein CASSSLDLAGGPQNEQFF.

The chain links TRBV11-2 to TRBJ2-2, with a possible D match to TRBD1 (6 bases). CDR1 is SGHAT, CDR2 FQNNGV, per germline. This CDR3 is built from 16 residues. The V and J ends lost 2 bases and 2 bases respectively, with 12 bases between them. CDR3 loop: CASSLRGSGNTGELFF. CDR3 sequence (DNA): TGTGCCAGCAGCTTAAGGGGGAGCGGTAACACCGGGGAGCTGTTTTTT. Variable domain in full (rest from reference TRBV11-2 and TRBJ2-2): EAGVAQSPRYKIIEKRQSVAFWCNPISGHATLYWYQQILGQGPKLLIQFQNNGVVDDSQLPKDRFSAERLKGVDSTLKIQPAKLEDSAVYLCASSLRGSGNTGELFFGEGSRLTVL.

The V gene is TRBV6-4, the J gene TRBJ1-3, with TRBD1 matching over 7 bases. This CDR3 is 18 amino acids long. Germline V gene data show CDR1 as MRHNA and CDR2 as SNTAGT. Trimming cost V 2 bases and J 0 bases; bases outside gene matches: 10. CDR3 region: CASSDPTGLLFSGNTIYF. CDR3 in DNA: TGTGCCAGCAGTGACCCGACAGGGCTCCTCTTCTCTGGAAACACCATATATTTT.

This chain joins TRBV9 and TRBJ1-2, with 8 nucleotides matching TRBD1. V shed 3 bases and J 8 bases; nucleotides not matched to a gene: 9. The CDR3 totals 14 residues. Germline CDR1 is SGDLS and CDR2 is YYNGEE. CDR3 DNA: TGTGCCAGCAGCGGCCGCGGACAGGGCGGCGGCTACACCTTC. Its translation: CASSGRGQGGGYTF. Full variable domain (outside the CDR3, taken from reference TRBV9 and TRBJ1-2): DSGVTQTPKHLITATGQRVTLRCSPRSGDLSVYWYQQSLDQGLQFLIQYYNGEERAKGNILERFSAQQFPDLHSELNLSSLELGDSALYFCASSGRGQGGGYTFGSGTRLTVV.